The 2 T cell receptor beta chains presented below share a single source sample, sequenced in a study of post-analysis software for immune sequencing data. Study findings and constraints: Included in a set of roughly five TRBV segments more frequent in patients than controls were TRBV5-6, TRBV5-1 and TRBV20-1.

Tagging with unique molecular identifiers was a feature of the TCR beta cDNA libraries. TCRdb called the PCR reads again in MiXCR, with one record for every CDR3 protein. The data hold about 460,000 distinct CDR3 sequences, with around 40% observed a single time. Their target antigens are unknown. Sequencing input: blood. These receptors came from a girl aged 10-17 years with multiple sclerosis.

The chain recombines TRBV4-1 with TRBJ2-5; possibly TRBD1 for D (7 bases). The CDR3 extends over 17 amino acids. Germline values: CDR1 MGHRA, CDR2 YSYEKL. Trimming took off 2 bases at V and 11 bases at J, with 27 bases between the two ends. This chain's CDR3 is CASSQLRLVQGGNEQYF. CDR3 in DNA: TGCGCCAGCAGCCAACTCAGACTAGTTCAGGGGGGTAATGAGCAGTACTTC.

Comment on this clonotype: One end of the junction varies from germline; a read error may be responsible. The rearrangement links TRBV6-1 to TRBJ2-1; D ambiguous. Germline V gives CDR1 MNHNS, CDR2 SASEGT. The CDR3 sequence is 11 residues long. The CDR3, as DNA: TGTGCCAGTAGTGTACACAATGAGCAGTTCTTC. The encoded protein is CASSVHNEQFF.